Below, 5 T cell receptor beta chains from the same sample are listed, as sequenced in a study of blood T cell repertoires in COVID-19. Generated by immunoSEQ multiplex PCR, the TCRdb table keeps only in-frame clones and is missing some. The sample lists fewer than 400,000 clones; approximately 87% were seen once. The sample consisted of peripheral blood. The receptor source for this set is a woman in her 30s with COVID-19, enrolled during active disease.

This clone appeared once. CDR3 sequence reads: CASSYSPAGGPREQYF. The CDR3 DNA sequence: TGTGCCAGCAGTTACTCCCCGGCGGGAGGGCCGCGAGAGCAGTACTTC. The genes are TRBV6-5 and TRBJ2-7; 9 nucleotides line up with TRBD2. The CDR3 length is 16 residues. Per the germline V gene, CDR1 is MNHEY and CDR2 is SVGAGI. V was clipped by 0 bases and J by 7 bases; unmatched bases: 10.

The chain has TRBV7-2 and TRBJ1-2; D may be TRBD1 (5 bases). This CDR3 spans 14 amino acids. The V end was cut by 4 bases, the J end by 2 bases, with 11 bases between. The V gene's germline CDR1 is SGHTA and CDR2 FQGNSA. The CDR3 bases are TGTGCCAGCAGCTCACCGACAGCAAACTATGGCTACACCTTC. Translating gives CASSSPTANYGYTF.

The chain is built from TRBV11-2 and TRBJ2-7, with D possibly matching TRBD2 (5 bases). The V and J ends lost 3 bases and 0 bases respectively, with 12 bases between them. CDR1 is SGHAT and CDR2 is FQNNGV in the germline V gene. This CDR3 is 15 amino acids long. The CDR3 bases are TGTGCCAGCAGCTTTAGAGGGTCCCCCTCCTACGAGCAGTACTTC. The encoded protein is CASSFRGSPSYEQYF.

The chain is built from TRBV3-1 (or the pseudogene TRBV3-2) and TRBJ2-3; 7 bases match TRBD2. The V and J ends lost 4 bases and 2 bases, in that order; junction bases with no gene match: 3. Germline CDR1 LGHDT, CDR2 YNNKEL (reference sequence). There are 14 residues in the CDR3. CDR3 sequence: CASSLGLVTDTQYF. The CDR3 region has the DNA TGTGCCAGCAGCCTCGGACTAGTCACAGATACGCAGTATTTT.

The rearrangement links TRBV7-2 to TRBJ2-6; unclear D gene. CDR3 length: 15 residues. V was shortened by 5 bases and J by 4 bases, with 12 bases between the two germline ends. Germline values: CDR1 SGHTA, CDR2 FQGNSA. DNA of the CDR3: TGTGCCAGCAGCGACGACCAGGTGGGGGCCAACGTCCTGACTTTC. Translating it yields CASSDDQVGANVLTF.